A selection of T cell receptor beta chains follows, all from one sample in a study of shared clonotypes between healthy human individuals. TCRdb keeps only in-frame clones here, not all; method: immunoSEQ multiplex PCR. This sample has 2 million to 2.5 million clones, with around 92% found just once. Sequencing was done on a sample of naive CD4+ T cells from PBMCs. Receptors were obtained from a man between 18 and 29 years old in good health. Some clones in this sample may be carry-over from other donors' samples. CDR3s include the opening cysteine and the closing phenylalanine or tryptophan. The D gene is left open where the match is weak. Expanded clones are given a class, and other clones once, few, many or no size at all.

size	D	length	V	J	DNA	CDR3
-	-	15	TRBV11-2	TRBJ2-7	TGTGCCAGCAGCTCTCTCAGGAGGGTGGCCTACGAGCAGTACTTC	CASSSLRRVAYEQYF
-	TRBD2	15	TRBV7-3	TRBJ2-1	TGTGCCAGCAGCGCAAGCGGGAGCCGCTACAATGAGCAGTTCTTC	CASSASGSRYNEQFF
-	TRBD2	19	TRBV5-1	TRBJ2-1	TGCGCCAGCAGCGCCTGGGGTAGCGGGAGTGGAGGGTCCTACAATGAGCAGTTCTTC	CASSAWGSGSGGSYNEQFF
-	-	13	TRBV7-8	TRBJ2-5	TGTGCCAGCGGCTTGGAGGGCTGGGAGACCCAGTACTTC	CASGLEGWETQYF
-	-	15	TRBV7-6	TRBJ2-5	TGTGCCAGCACCCGCCGCGGAGGGGTTCAAGAGACCCAGTACTTC	CASTRRGGVQETQYF
-	-	12	TRBV19	TRBJ1-1	TGTGCCAGCTACAGGGAAGGCACTGAAGCTTTCTTT	CASYREGTEAFF
few	-	13	TRBV10-3	TRBJ2-2	TGTGCCATCAGTGAACAGAACACCGGGGAGCTGTTTTTT	CAISEQNTGELFF
-	TRBD2	15	TRBV4-1	TRBJ2-1	TGCGCCAGCAGCCAAGCGGGACTAGCGCTCGGGGAGCAGTTCTTC	CASSQAGLALGEQFF
-	-	14	TRBV30	TRBJ2-1	TGTGCCTGGACCACGGCGAGCTCCTACAATGAGCAGTTCTTC	CAWTTASSYNEQFF
-	TRBD1	15	TRBV27	TRBJ2-2	TGTGCCAGCAGTGTAGACAGGGCGAACACCGGGGAGCTGTTTTTT	CASSVDRANTGELFF
-	-	13	TRBV7-3	TRBJ2-1	TGTGCCAGCCAACATAGGAGGGCCACTGAGCAGTTCTTC	CASQHRRATEQFF
-	TRBD2	16	TRBV5-1	TRBJ2-7	TGCGCCAGCAGCTTGGATGGGACTAGCGGATTTTACGAGCAGTACTTC	CASSLDGTSGFYEQYF
-	-	12	TRBV28	TRBJ1-2	TGTGCCAGCAGTTCAAATCTGCGGGGCTACACCTTC	CASSSNLRGYTF
-	TRBD1	18	TRBV4-3	TRBJ1-1	TGCGCCAGCAGCCAACTACAGGGGCCCCGGAGGGCGAACACTGAAGCTTTCTTT	CASSQLQGPRRANTEAFF
-	TRBD1	15	TRBV11-2	TRBJ1-1	TGTGCCAGCAGCGGTCTCAGGGGGCCGAACACTGAAGCTTTCTTT	CASSGLRGPNTEAFF
few	-	13	TRBV29-1	TRBJ1-1	TGCAGCGTGGGGACCTCGGAAGGCACTGAAGCTTTCTTT	CSVGTSEGTEAFF
-	-	15	TRBV6-5	TRBJ2-3	TGTGCCAGCAGTTCTCCCTCTAGCGCCACAGATACGCAGTATTTT	CASSSPSSATDTQYF
-	-	16	TRBV21-1	TRBJ1-3	TGTGCCAGCAACCCTAACGAGGGGATCTCTGGAAACACCATATATTTT	CASNPNEGISGNTIYF
-	TRBD2	14	TRBV28	TRBJ2-1	TGTGCCAGCAGTCCAGGACTAGCGGGCAATGAGCAGTTCTTC	CASSPGLAGNEQFF
-	-	14	TRBV5-5	TRBJ1-1	TGTGCCAGCAGCCAGCAATCCGGGACTCCCCAAGCTTTCTTT	CASSQQSGTPQAFF
-	-	14	TRBV9	TRBJ2-3	TGTGCCAGCAGCGGAGACAGCAGCACAGATACGCAGTATTTT	CASSGDSSTDTQYF
-	-	14	TRBV18	TRBJ2-7	TGTGCCAGCTCACCAGTTGACACGGGATACGAGCAGTACTTC	CASSPVDTGYEQYF
-	TRBD1	19	TRBV5-1	TRBJ2-2	TGCGCCAGCAGCACCCAACCTAGGACAGGGGGCGTCCAGTACGGGGAGCTGTTTTTT	CASSTQPRTGGVQYGELFF
-	-	11	TRBV30	TRBJ2-5	TGTGCCTGGAGAGACCAACGGACCCAGTACTTC	CAWRDQRTQYF
-	-	15	TRBV5-1	TRBJ1-1	TGCGCCAGCAGCGGACCCTTCCGGGGGGGCACTGAAGCTTTCTTT	CASSGPFRGGTEAFF
once	-	15	TRBV4-1	TRBJ2-7	TGCGCCAGCAGCCCCCTTGAGTTAGGTGGCGACGAGCAGTACTTC	CASSPLELGGDEQYF